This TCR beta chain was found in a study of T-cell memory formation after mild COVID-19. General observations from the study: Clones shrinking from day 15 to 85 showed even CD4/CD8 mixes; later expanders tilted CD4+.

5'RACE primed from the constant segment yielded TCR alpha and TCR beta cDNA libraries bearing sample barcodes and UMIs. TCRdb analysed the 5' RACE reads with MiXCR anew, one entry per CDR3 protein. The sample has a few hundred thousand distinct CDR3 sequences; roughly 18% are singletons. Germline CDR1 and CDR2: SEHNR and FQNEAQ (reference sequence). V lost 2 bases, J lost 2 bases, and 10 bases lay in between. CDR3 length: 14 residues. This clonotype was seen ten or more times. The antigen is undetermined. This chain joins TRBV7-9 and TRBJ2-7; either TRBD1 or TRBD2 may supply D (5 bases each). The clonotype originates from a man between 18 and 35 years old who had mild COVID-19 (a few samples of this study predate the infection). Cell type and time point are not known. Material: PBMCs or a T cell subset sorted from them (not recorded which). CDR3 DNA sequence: TGTGCCAGCAGCTTAAGGCAGGGACCCTACGAGCAGTACTTC. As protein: CASSLRQGPYEQYF.